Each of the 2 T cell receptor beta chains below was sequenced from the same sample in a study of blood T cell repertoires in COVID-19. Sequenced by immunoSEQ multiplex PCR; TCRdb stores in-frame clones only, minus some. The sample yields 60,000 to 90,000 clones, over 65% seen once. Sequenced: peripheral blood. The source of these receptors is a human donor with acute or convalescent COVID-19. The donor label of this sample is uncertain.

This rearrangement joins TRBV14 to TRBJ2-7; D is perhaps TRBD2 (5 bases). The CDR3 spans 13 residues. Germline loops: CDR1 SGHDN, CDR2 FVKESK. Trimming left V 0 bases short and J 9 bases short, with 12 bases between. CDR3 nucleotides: TGTGCCAGCAGCCAAGATCAGTTCACTAGGCAGTACTTC. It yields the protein CASSQDQFTRQYF.

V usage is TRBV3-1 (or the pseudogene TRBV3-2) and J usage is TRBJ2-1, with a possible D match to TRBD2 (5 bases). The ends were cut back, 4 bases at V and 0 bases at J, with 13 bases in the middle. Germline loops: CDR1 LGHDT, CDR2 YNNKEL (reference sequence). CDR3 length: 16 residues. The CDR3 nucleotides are TGTGCCAGCAGCCTTAACCGGAGGAGCTCCTACAATGAGCAGTTCTTC. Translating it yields CASSLNRRSSYNEQFF.